This T cell receptor beta chain derives from a study of T cells in Graves' hyperthyroidism and ophthalmopathy (dated by TCRdb to the late 2010s). Notes on the research overall: To identify TCR V-J signatures that set the groups apart, the researchers used a discovery cohort of about a hundred patients, made up of about 44 with Graves' ophthalmopathy and 55 to 65 with stable Graves' hyperthyroidism. Prospective prediction of ophthalmopathy was tested in an independent validation cohort of 18 hyperthyroidism patients and 15 to 17 patients who later progressed to ophthalmopathy. For training and testing, the 100 or so patients in the discovery cohort were randomly divided in a 7:3 ratio. In addition, the study compared T-cell repertoires in thyroid tissue and in blood from a handful of Graves' hyperthyroidism patients. Following sampling, methimazole starting at 30 mg daily was given to hyperthyroidism patients, and high-dose intravenous methylprednisolone was given to ophthalmopathy patients. TCR Vbeta CDR3 sequencing of some 140 peripheral blood samples (around 45 ophthalmopathy, under 80 hyperthyroidism and approximately 17 progressor patients) is reported in the paper. The investigation overall reported the following: Blood samples also contained most of the expanded thyroid clonotypes (frequency above 0.001), which suggests that blood repertoires may reflect thyroid immune responses. In validation, the model predicted progression to ophthalmopathy with roughly 66% sensitivity and 72% to 75% specificity, a median of approximately 6.5 months before onset. Sample size was not statistically predetermined, and blinding of investigators to group allocation was not performed. In cross-validation, a model built on a 13 V-J signature told ophthalmopathy apart from stable hyperthyroidism with approximately 91% sensitivity and roughly 83% specificity, and in testing the same model reached 80%/75%.

Comment on this clonotype: It lacks a known antigen. No quality values exist for individual bases; no much larger clone is one base distant.

TCR beta CDR3 regions were amplified from RNA transcripts. The TCR CDR3 was subjected to a first round of RT-PCR using the HTBI primer set and the Qiagen OneStep RT-PCR kit. Libraries were constructed in a second round of multiplex PCR, after which size selection and purification were performed. Sequencing of the libraries was done on an Illumina HiSeq2000 using paired-end 100 bp reads. Regarding the original processing steps: SOAPnuke was used to process the raw data, removing reads that contained adapters or uncalled bases, had a mean Phred below 15, or lacked an exact match to the constant primer or identifier. High-quality paired reads were merged using COPE v1.2.5, and each unique nucleotide sequence was defined as a clonotype. MiTCR v1.1 was used to align clonotypes to the IMGT TRBV, TRBD and TRBJ reference segments. The analysis was restricted to V-J combinations with a frequency above 0.0001, which together covered roughly 99% of the repertoires. The TCS score was defined as F50 (clonal expansion) divided by E x V (chaos), with BLOSUM62-based TCRdist calculated between CDR3 peptides within each V-J. Welch's t-statistics and random forest reduced several hundred V-J features to about 13, which were used in a naive Bayes classifier (R e1071). The Morisita-Horn index was used to measure how similar the thyroid and blood repertoires were. TCRdb took the public reads, trimmed them with fastp at Q25, ran MiXCR for clone calling and kept in-frame beta chains. Every CDR3 protein is listed once, alongside the most common genes and DNA of its rows. The V and J calls reflect TCRdb's pipeline rather than the authors' work. The table for this sample lists roughly 500,000 distinct CDR3 sequences; 46% of them were counted only once. About two fifths of the sample is held by the ten biggest clonotypes.

Any patient with an uncontrolled infection, another autoimmune disease, pregnancy or lactation was excluded. Clinical symptoms, serum thyroxine and TRAb, thyroid ultrasound, and orbital computed tomography formed the basis for the diagnoses. Total RNA was extracted using Trizol reagent, and RNA quality was assessed on an Agilent 2100 Bioanalyzer. Sequencing was done on a sample of peripheral blood or thyroid tissue (not recorded which). The TCR originated in an adult woman with Graves' disease, either hyperthyroidism or ophthalmopathy (not recorded which).

CDR3 loop: CASSLRTSGRADTQYF. The sequenced DNA: TGTGCCAGCAGCTTAAGGACTAGCGGGAGGGCAGATACGCAGTATTTT. The sequence joins TRBV7-2 to TRBJ2-3; TRBD2 lines up with 15 middle nucleotides. The CDR3 holds 16 amino acids from the cysteine to the phenylalanine. Only the CDR3 part of the read is kept: 48 bases, read in frame from the first base. Relative to germline, V is missing 2 bases and J is missing 4 bases, with 1 base of the junction outside any gene match. For CDR1 and CDR2, the germline V gene lists SGHTA and FQGNSA. Outside the CDR3, residues come from the reference TRBV7-2 and TRBJ2-3 proteins, so the full variable domain is: GAGVSQSPSNKVTEKGKDVELRCDPISGHTALYWYRQSLGQGLEFLIYFQGNSAPDKSGLPSDRFSAERTGGSVSTLTIQRTQQEDSAVYLCASSLRTSGRADTQYFGPGTRLTVL.